These 31 T cell receptor beta chains share one sample of origin, sequenced in a study of cytomegalovirus exposure and HLA in healthy donors. Use of 60 Vbeta and 13 Jbeta primers characterized the PCR. Data came from immunoSEQ multiplex PCR; TCRdb stores just in-frame clones and leaves some out. The table has 300,000 or so clones, approximately 84% seen once. The sample comprised PBMCs. These receptors came from a woman between 40 and 55 years old in good health and CMV-seropositive.

This rearrangement joins TRBV5-1 to TRBJ2-1; 10 positions agree with TRBD2. This CDR3 contains 13 residues. J was trimmed by 9 bases and V by 4 bases; bases with no gene match: 4. CDR1 SGHRS and CDR2 YFSETQ come from the germline V gene. The chain's CDR3 is CASSLTSGVEQFF. In DNA, the CDR3 is TGCGCCAGCAGCCTAACTAGCGGGGTTGAGCAGTTCTTC.

The rearrangement links TRBV6-5 to TRBJ2-3, with TRBD2 matching over 7 bases. Trimming at V came to 2 bases and at J to 9 bases, leaving 14 bases not matched to a gene. The CDR3 spans 16 residues. Germline lookup yields CDR1 MNHEY and CDR2 SVGAGI. CDR3 residues: CASSYGTTPRGQTQYF. DNA for the CDR3: TGTGCCAGCAGTTACGGGACTACCCCGCGCGGGCAGACGCAGTATTTT.

This clone is a singleton in its sample. The chain carries TRBV18 and TRBJ2-2; TRBD1 agrees at 7 bases. Germline CDR1 is KGHSH and CDR2 is LQKENI. The V gene end was trimmed by 5 bases and the J gene end by 1 base; junction bases not matched to a gene: 4. The CDR3 is 15 amino acids. This CDR3 is CASSSGQVNTGELFF. In DNA, the CDR3 is TGTGCCAGCTCATCCGGACAGGTGAACACCGGGGAGCTGTTTTTT.

The V and J genes are TRBV5-6 and TRBJ2-3; 8 bases match TRBD1. The CDR3 has 15 amino acids. Germline V gene lookup returns CDR1 SGHDT and CDR2 YYEEEE. V trimming: 0 bases; J trimming: 3 bases; junction bases outside the gene matches: 3. The CDR3 coding sequence is TGTGCCAGCAGCTTGGGGACAGGGTGGACAGATACGCAGTATTTT. Residues: CASSLGTGWTDTQYF. The whole variable domain, filled in from reference TRBV5-6 and TRBJ2-3, reads DAGVTQSPTHLIKTRGQQVTLRCSPKSGHDTVSWYQQALGQGPQFIFQYYEEEERQRGNFPDRFSGHQFPNYSSELNVNALLLGDSALYLCASSLGTGWTDTQYFGPGTRLTVL.

J is TRBJ2-3 and V is TRBV28, with a weak D call TRBD1 (6 bases). Germline V gene lookup returns CDR1 MDHEN and CDR2 SYDVKM. The CDR3 sequence is 16 residues long. Trimming stripped 4 bases from V and 3 bases from J, with 17 bases between. This CDR3 reads CASSSRGGILTDTQYF. DNA for the CDR3: TGTGCCAGCAGTTCCCGAGGGGGTATTCTTACAGATACGCAGTATTTT.

Regarding this clone: Other DNA sequences in the sample encode the same CDR3. The chain carries TRBV19 and TRBJ2-3, with D maybe TRBD2 (5 bases). Trimming shortened V by 1 base and J by 3 bases, and 5 bases separated the two germline ends. CDR3 length: 13 amino acids. Germline V gives CDR1 LNHDA, CDR2 SQIVND (reference sequence). The CDR3 spells CASSIAGTDTQYF. DNA for the CDR3: TGTGCCAGTAGTATAGCGGGGACAGATACGCAGTATTTT.

The V call is TRBV6-5, the J call TRBJ1-5; no clear D. Germline lookup yields CDR1 MNHEY and CDR2 SVGAGI. Deletions cut 6 bases from V and 2 bases from J, with 8 bases between. This CDR3 has 13 residues. CDR3 sequence reads: CASSRDGNQPQHF. Here the CDR3 DNA reads TGTGCCAGCAGCCGAGATGGCAATCAGCCCCAGCATTTT.

The chain is built from TRBV18 and TRBJ2-1; D is unresolved. The CDR3 loop spans 12 amino acids. Germline V gene lookup returns CDR1 KGHSH and CDR2 LQKENI. Trimming removed 6 bases at V and 8 bases at J, with 11 bases between. CDR3 DNA sequence: TGTGCCAGCTCCCCGGGTGTAGATGAGCAGTTCTTC. This codes for CASSPGVDEQFF.

This CDR3 reads CASSYAAGGPPYEQYF. In DNA form, the CDR3 reads TGTGCCAGCAGTTACGCTGCGGGAGGTCCGCCCTACGAGCAGTACTTC. The chain links TRBV6-5 to TRBJ2-7, with 8 bases matching TRBD2. The ends lost 2 bases at V and 2 bases at J; junction bases unmatched: 8. The CDR3 contains 16 residues. CDR1 and CDR2 from the germline V gene are MNHEY and SVGAGI.

V usage is TRBV29-1 and J usage is TRBJ2-1; 7 nucleotides align to TRBD1. Germline V gene lookup returns CDR1 SQVTM and CDR2 ANQGSEA. There are 14 residues in the CDR3. V was clipped by 8 bases and J by 6 bases; unmatched bases: 13. The CDR3 spells CSSMAPTGSNEQFF. CDR3 DNA sequence: TGCAGCTCAATGGCCCCGACAGGGTCCAATGAGCAGTTCTTC.

This chain uses TRBV4-2 with TRBJ2-7, with 10 bases identical to TRBD2. After removal of 2 bases from V and 7 bases from J, the junction contained 11 bases not matched to a gene. The CDR3 runs 16 residues. Germline lookup yields CDR1 LGHNA and CDR2 YNFKEQ. Here the CDR3 reads CASSQPPSGSPPEQYF. The CDR3 DNA sequence: TGTGCCAGCAGCCAACCCCCTAGCGGGAGCCCGCCTGAGCAGTACTTC.

The genes are TRBV28 and TRBJ1-2, with 10 positions matching TRBD1. The J segment lost 3 bases and the V segment lost 6 bases, leaving 7 bases of the junction unmatched. The CDR3 spans 15 residues. Germline V lookup: CDR1 MDHEN, CDR2 SYDVKM. The CDR3 is CASSTAGTGDYGYTF. The CDR3 region has the DNA TGTGCCAGCAGCACCGCCGGGACAGGGGACTATGGCTACACCTTC.

This rearrangement joins TRBV9 to TRBJ2-3; unclear D gene. V lost 0 bases, J lost 6 bases, and 11 bases lay in between. CDR1 and CDR2 (germline): SGDLS, YYNGEE. This CDR3 has 14 amino acids. DNA for the CDR3: TGTGCCAGCAGCGTAGTACCTATCCGGGATACGCAGTATTTT. Translated: CASSVVPIRDTQYF. The whole variable domain, filled in from reference TRBV9 and TRBJ2-3, reads DSGVTQTPKHLITATGQRVTLRCSPRSGDLSVYWYQQSLDQGLQFLIQYYNGEERAKGNILERFSAQQFPDLHSELNLSSLELGDSALYFCASSVVPIRDTQYFGPGTRLTVL.

This clone was observed once. The chain couples TRBV27 to TRBJ2-2; TRBD1 might be the D (6 bases). The CDR3 covers 15 residues. Trimming cost V 6 bases and J 3 bases, with 14 bases left between them. The germline V gene has CDR1 MNHEY and CDR2 SMNVEV (reference sequence). The CDR3 DNA reads TGTGCCAGCAGCCCTGCTGACAGGTACACCGGGGAGCTGTTTTTT. Protein: CASSPADRYTGELFF.

This clone has a single count. V gene TRBV27 combines with J gene TRBJ1-2, with 9 bases matching TRBD1. The CDR3 is 15 residues long. Trimming cost V 6 bases and J 0 bases; bases outside gene matches: 5. Germline V lookup: CDR1 MNHEY, CDR2 SMNVEV (reference sequence). The CDR3 DNA is TGTGCCAGCAGCCGGGACAGGGCCCCTAACTATGGCTACACCTTC. It encodes CASSRDRAPNYGYTF.

The V call is TRBV29-1, the J call TRBJ2-5; a possible D gene is TRBD2 (5 bases). The J call may be mistaken, given a closer DNA end match to TRBJ2-7. The CDR3 loop spans 10 amino acids. The V gene's germline CDR1 is SQVTM and CDR2 ANQGSEA. The CDR3 DNA follows: TGCAGCGGGGGAGACTACGAGCAGTACTTC. It yields the protein CSGGDYEQYF.

The gene calls are TRBV9 and TRBJ2-7; 10 bases line up with TRBD2. The CDR3 extends over 15 amino acids. V shed 2 bases and J 5 bases; nucleotides not matched to a gene: 7. Per germline, CDR1 SGDLS and CDR2 YYNGEE. The CDR3 DNA reads TGTGCCAGCAGCGTCTCTAGCGGGAGAATCCACGAGCAGTACTTC. The encoded protein is CASSVSSGRIHEQYF.

The genes are TRBV2 and TRBJ2-7, with 7 nucleotides matching TRBD1. After removal of 8 bases from V and 2 bases from J, the junction contained 6 bases not matched to a gene. CDR1 SNHLY and CDR2 FYNNEI come from the germline V gene. The CDR3 sequence is 13 residues long. CDR3 DNA sequence: TGTGCCAGCTTAGGACAGGAAGCCTACGAGCAGTACTTC. This translates into CASLGQEAYEQYF.

The chain is built from TRBV2 and TRBJ2-7; the D is unclear. This CDR3 comprises 15 residues. The ends were cut back, 4 bases at V and 0 bases at J, with 13 bases in the middle. Germline CDR1 SNHLY, CDR2 FYNNEI. CDR3 coding DNA: TGTGCCAGCAGTGTGGGCCCGCCGAGCTCCTACGAGCAGTACTTC. Translation: CASSVGPPSSYEQYF.

DNA of the CDR3: TGTGCCAGTAGTCGGGATCAAATGAAGACTAGCGGGAGGGAAAGGCTGCCCGAGCAGTACTTC. Amino acids: CASSRDQMKTSGRERLPEQYF. The chain carries TRBV19 and TRBJ2-7, with TRBD2 matching 14 bases. Trimming cost V 5 bases and J 6 bases; bases outside gene matches: 24. The CDR3 has 21 amino acids. CDR1 is LNHDA and CDR2 is SQIVND in the germline V gene (reference sequence).

The rearrangement joins TRBV5-1 to TRBJ1-5, with 9 bases lining up with TRBD1. V shed 4 bases, J shed 4 bases, and the junction held 6 bases outside the gene matches. The V gene's germline CDR1 is SGHRS and CDR2 YFSETQ. This CDR3 region has 15 residues. CDR3 DNA: TGCGCCAGCAGCCCGGGACAGGGCGGGAATCAGCCCCAGCATTTT. This sequence encodes CASSPGQGGNQPQHF.

The chain has TRBV11-2 and TRBJ2-1; 12 bases match TRBD2. Germline assignment: CDR1 SGHAT and CDR2 FQNNGV. The V segment lost 0 bases and the J segment 5 bases; nucleotides outside the gene matches: 11. The CDR3 covers 19 residues. This chain's CDR3 is CASSLESGASGRANNEQFF. CDR3 coding DNA: TGTGCCAGCAGCTTAGAAAGTGGGGCTAGCGGGAGGGCCAACAATGAGCAGTTCTTC.

The J gene is TRBJ2-5, the V gene TRBV5-6; the match to TRBD2 covers 8 bases. V shed 2 bases and J 5 bases; nucleotides not matched to a gene: 8. The CDR3 sequence is 15 residues long. The germline gives CDR1 SGHDT, CDR2 YYEEEE. The CDR3 region is CASSLRLAGGETQYF. The CDR3 coding sequence is TGTGCCAGCAGCTTAAGGCTAGCGGGTGGGGAGACCCAGTACTTC.

The rearrangement uses TRBV15 and TRBJ2-7; TRBD1 agrees at 9 bases. V trimming: 1 base; J trimming: 3 bases; junction bases outside the gene matches: 13. Germline CDR1 is LNHNV and CDR2 is YYDKDF (reference sequence). This CDR3 region has 18 residues. This CDR3 reads CATSRGRDSGQGGYEQYF. The CDR3 region has the DNA TGTGCCACCAGCAGAGGACGGGATTCGGGACAGGGAGGCTACGAGCAGTACTTC.

This clone was detected only a few times. The chain employs TRBV30 and TRBJ2-1, with 10 nucleotides matching TRBD2. Germline CDR1 GTSNPN, CDR2 SVGIG (reference sequence). Trimming took 3 bases from V and 7 from J; bases not matched to a gene: 6. The CDR3 consists of 14 residues. The CDR3 spells CAWSRWTSGNEQFF. CDR3 DNA: TGTGCCTGGAGCCGGTGGACTAGCGGAAATGAGCAGTTCTTC.

The CDR3 DNA reads TGTGCCAGCAGCTCAACAGGGGGCCCCTACGAGCAGTACTTC. This encodes CASSSTGGPYEQYF. J is TRBJ2-7 and V is TRBV7-3; 9 bases are a match to TRBD1. The ends lost 4 bases at V and 2 bases at J; junction bases unmatched: 3. Germline V gene data show CDR1 as SGHTA and CDR2 as FQGTGA. CDR3 length equals 14 residues.

This clone was observed once. The chain recombines TRBV19 with TRBJ2-5, with 13 positions matching TRBD2. This CDR3 has 18 amino acids. CDR1 LNHDA and CDR2 SQIVND come from the germline V gene (reference sequence). Trimming at V came to 4 bases and at J to 1 base, leaving 9 bases not matched to a gene. In nucleotides, the CDR3 is TGTGCCAGTAGTAGGACTAGCGGGAGAAGTGCTTCCCAAGAGACCCAGTACTTC. Protein product: CASSRTSGRSASQETQYF.

This chain connects TRBV11-2 to TRBJ2-3; maybe TRBD2 (7 bases). CDR3 length: 15 amino acids. The V gene lost 5 bases and the J gene lost 3 bases, with 15 bases spanning the gap. Germline-derived CDR1 and CDR2 are SGHAT and FQNNGV. The CDR3 region has the DNA TGTGCCAGCAGCCGTCTCAGGGGAGGGACAGATACGCAGTATTTT. This translates into CASSRLRGGTDTQYF.

This clone was seen only once. This chain uses TRBV15 with TRBJ1-1, with D unclear. Trimming shortened V by 0 bases and J by 1 base, and 9 bases separated the two germline ends. Germline CDR1 and CDR2: LNHNV and YYDKDF (reference sequence). The CDR3 runs to 15 residues. CDR3 DNA: TGTGCCACCAGCAGAGATCGGTCGGGGAACACTGAAGCTTTCTTT. It yields the protein CATSRDRSGNTEAFF.

The chain couples TRBV30 to TRBJ2-7; D gene uncertain. Germline-derived CDR1 and CDR2 are GTSNPN and SVGIG (reference sequence). Trimming removed 0 bases at V and 6 bases at J, with 9 bases between. The CDR3 covers 12 residues. Written as DNA, the CDR3 is TGTGCCTGGAGTGTACTGGCAGGCGAGCAGTACTTC. This translates into CAWSVLAGEQYF. Full variable domain (remainder filled in from reference TRBV30 and TRBJ2-7): SQTIHQWPATLVQPVGSPLSLECTVEGTSNPNLYWYRQAAGRGLQLLFYSVGIGQISSEVPQNLSASRPQDRQFILSSKKLLLSDSGFYLCAWSVLAGEQYFGPGTRLTVT.

V and J are TRBV7-2 and TRBJ1-1; D unresolved. Germline V gene sequence: CDR1 SGHTA, CDR2 FQGNSA. V was cut by 4 bases and J by 2 bases, with 8 bases left in between. The CDR3 spans 13 residues. The CDR3 DNA is TGTGCCAGCAGCTCCTGGCTTAACACTGAAGCTTTCTTT. It yields the protein CASSSWLNTEAFF.